This T cell receptor beta chain was sequenced during a study of cytomegalovirus exposure and HLA in healthy donors. The donors were members of the 120-subject validation cohort (separate from the approximately 670-subject first cohort). As for this clone: As yet, its antigen is unknown.

Sequenced by immunoSEQ multiplex PCR; TCRdb stores in-frame clones only, minus some. The sample records 150,000 to 200,000 clones, approximately 80% being singletons. The V gene end was trimmed by 4 bases and the J gene end by 0 bases; junction bases not matched to a gene: 2. From germline, CDR1 is SGDLS and CDR2 YYNGEE. The CDR3 runs to 15 residues. Study conclusions and caveats: Many donors carried some public TCRs, although rarity characterized most TCR sequences.

This clonotype was obtained from a man aged 18 to 30 in good health and CMV-seropositive. What was sequenced was PBMCs. The genes are TRBV9 and TRBJ2-2, with TRBD1 identical over 8 bases. The CDR3: CASSLGQANTGELFF. The CDR3 DNA is TGTGCCAGCAGCCTGGGACAGGCGAACACCGGGGAGCTGTTTTTT.